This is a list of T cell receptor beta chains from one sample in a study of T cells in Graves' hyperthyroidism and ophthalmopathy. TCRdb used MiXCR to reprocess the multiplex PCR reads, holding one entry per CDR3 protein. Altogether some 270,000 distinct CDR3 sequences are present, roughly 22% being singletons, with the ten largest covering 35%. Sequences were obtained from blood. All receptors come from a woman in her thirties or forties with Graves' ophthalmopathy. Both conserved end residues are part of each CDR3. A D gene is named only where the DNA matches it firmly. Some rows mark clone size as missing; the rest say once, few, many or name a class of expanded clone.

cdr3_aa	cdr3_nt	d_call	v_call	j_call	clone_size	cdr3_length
CASSLTGSETQYF	TGTGCCAGCAGTTTGACAGGGTCGGAGACCCAGTACTTC	TRBD1	TRBV12-3/TRBV12-4	TRBJ2-5	many	13
CASSQVRFGTSGRVVPGELFF	TGCGCCAGCAGCCAAGTGAGATTCGGGACTAGCGGGAGAGTGGTTCCCGGGGAGCTGTTTTTT	TRBD2	TRBV4-3	TRBJ2-2	-	21
CSVLLAGGSYEQYF	TGCAGCGTACTACTAGCGGGAGGCTCCTACGAGCAGTACTTC	TRBD2	TRBV29-1	TRBJ2-7	many	14
CSVEGLDPEAFF	TGCAGCGTTGAGGGACTTGATCCTGAAGCTTTCTTT	-	TRBV29-1	TRBJ1-1	many	12
CASSAIPTGSAYEQYF	TGTGCCAGCAGCGCGATACCGACAGGGAGCGCCTACGAGCAGTACTTC	TRBD1	TRBV11-1	TRBJ2-7	-	16
CASSYQGASSPLHF	TGTGCCAGCAGTTACCAGGGGGCTAGTTCACCCCTCCACTTT	TRBD1	TRBV27	TRBJ1-6	many	14
CASSPPRGGVNKNIQYF	TGTGCCAGCAGCCCCCCCCGAGGAGGGGTAAACAAAAACATTCAGTACTTC	-	TRBV7-9	TRBJ2-4	many	17
CASSLWGSGYTF	TGTGCCAGCAGTTTATGGGGGAGCGGCTACACCTTC	-	TRBV24-1	TRBJ1-2	once	12
CASSTRTSTGELFF	TGTGCCAGCAGCACAAGGACTAGCACCGGGGAGCTGTTTTTT	TRBD2	TRBV11-2	TRBJ2-2	many	14
CASSLVGRGNEQYF	TGTGCCAGCAGTTTAGTAGGTAGGGGTAACGAGCAGTACTTC	-	TRBV28	TRBJ2-7	-	14
CASSVGGKYTEAFF	TGCGCCAGCAGTGTGGGAGGAAAATACACTGAAGCTTTCTTT	-	TRBV10-2	TRBJ1-1	-	14
CASSLGGTNYGYTF	TGTGCCAGCAGTTTAGGGGGGACTAACTATGGCTACACCTTC	-	TRBV12-3/TRBV12-4	TRBJ1-2	many	14
CASSPEDRPEQYF	TGTGCCAGCTCACCAGAGGACAGACCCGAGCAGTACTTC	-	TRBV18	TRBJ2-7	many	13
CASSLGGTSGREEQYF	TGTGCCAGCAGTTTAGGGGGGACTAGCGGGAGGGAAGAGCAGTACTTC	TRBD2	TRBV12-3/TRBV12-4	TRBJ2-7	-	16
CASSLAGQQNTEAFF	TGCGCCAGCAGCTTGGCGGGGCAGCAGAACACTGAAGCTTTCTTT	-	TRBV5-1	TRBJ1-1	many	15
CASSISRGTEAFF	TGTGCCAGTAGTATTTCGAGGGGTACTGAAGCTTTCTTT	-	TRBV19	TRBJ1-1	once	13
CASSSTGGPGNTIYF	TGTGCCAGCAGTTCTACAGGGGGACCTGGAAACACCATATATTTT	TRBD1	TRBV6-5	TRBJ1-3	-	15
CASRAGFPGDTQYF	TGTGCCAGTAGGGCTGGCTTCCCGGGAGATACGCAGTATTTT	-	TRBV19	TRBJ2-3	many	14
CASSQTTSGRGETQYF	TGTGCCAGCAGCCAGACCACCAGCGGGAGAGGAGAGACCCAGTACTTC	TRBD2	TRBV4-2	TRBJ2-5	many	16
CASMLGTLNTEAFF	TGTGCGTCGATGTTGGGGACATTGAACACTGAAGCTTTCTTT	-	TRBV12-5	TRBJ1-1	many	14
CSARADREKTMRYTF	TGCAGTGCTAGGGCAGACAGGGAGAAGACGATGAGGTACACCTTC	TRBD1	TRBV20-1	TRBJ1-2	many	15
CSGRSGTLNTEAFF	TGCAGCGGTAGATCCGGGACTTTGAACACTGAAGCTTTCTTT	-	TRBV29-1	TRBJ1-1	many	14
CASSEELFSYEQYF	TGTGCCAGCAGTGAAGAACTGTTTTCCTACGAGCAGTACTTC	-	TRBV6-1	TRBJ2-7	-	14
CASSPPGDRGRETQYF	TGCGCCAGCAGCCCCCCCGGGGACAGGGGGCGAGAGACCCAGTACTTC	TRBD1	TRBV4-1	TRBJ2-5	many	16
CASRPGLQGSSNQPQHF	TGTGCCAGCAGACCAGGGCTACAGGGGAGTAGCAATCAGCCCCAGCATTTT	TRBD1	TRBV12-3/TRBV12-4	TRBJ1-5	-	17
CASTSGGAGTGELFF	TGTGCCAGCACCTCAGGAGGGGCGGGCACCGGGGAGCTGTTTTTT	-	TRBV28	TRBJ2-2	many	15
CASSQDGTVVGNTEAFF	TGCGCCAGCAGCCAGGACGGGACAGTTGTGGGGAACACTGAAGCTTTCTTT	TRBD1	TRBV4-1	TRBJ1-1	many	17
CASSQDPPGTRTETQYF	TGTGCCAGCAGCCAAGATCCACCGGGGACTAGGACAGAGACCCAGTACTTC	TRBD2	TRBV4-2	TRBJ2-5	many	17
CASSLVARVVETQCF	TGTGCCAGCAGCTTAGTCGCGAGGGTAGTTGAGACCCAGTGCTTC	-	TRBV7-2	TRBJ2-5	-	15
CASSILGEAYGYTF	TGTGCCAGTAGTATTCTTGGGGAGGCCTATGGCTACACCTTC	-	TRBV19	TRBJ1-2	many	14